A single sample is the source of the 9 T cell receptor beta chains below, sequenced in a study of T-cell memory formation after mild COVID-19. TCRdb ran MiXCR on the 5' RACE reads and lists one entry per CDR3 protein. The sample shows around 310,000 distinct CDR3 sequences, more than 20% of them seen only once. The sequenced sample was PBMCs or a T cell subset sorted from them (not recorded which). The receptors were sampled from a young man who had mild COVID-19 (a few samples of this study predate the infection). Cell type and time point are not known.

This clonotype occurred a few times. V usage is TRBV12-3 or TRBV12-4 and J usage is TRBJ2-1; D uncertain. The CDR3 is 12 residues long. V shed 3 bases and J shed 10 bases, with 10 bases lying between them. Here the CDR3 reads CASSFGWGEQFF. In DNA, the CDR3 is TGTGCCAGCAGTTTCGGGTGGGGAGAGCAGTTCTTC.

J is TRBJ1-1 and V is TRBV6-6; D is possibly TRBD1 (5 bases). Trimming left V 4 bases short and J 2 bases short, with 14 bases between. Looked up from germline, CDR1 is MNHNY and CDR2 is SVGAGI (reference sequence). This CDR3 comprises 15 residues. CDR3 region: CASSFHVRTNTEAFF. The CDR3 DNA reads TGTGCCAGCAGTTTTCACGTCAGGACAAACACTGAAGCTTTCTTT.

This clonotype came up a few times. The CDR3, as DNA: TGCGCCAGCAAGCGGGCAGGCGGGGATACGCAGTATTTT. Translated, it gives CASKRAGGDTQYF. This sequence joins TRBV5-1 and TRBJ2-3; TRBD2 is a possible D gene (6 bases). CDR3 length: 13 residues. V was cut by 6 bases and J by 6 bases, with 14 bases left in between. Per germline, CDR1 SGHRS and CDR2 YFSETQ.

The chain combines TRBV7-2 with TRBJ1-1, with no clear D. V lost 2 bases to trimming and J lost 1 base, with 8 bases between them. Germline V gene sequence: CDR1 SGHTA, CDR2 FQGNSA. This CDR3 region has 14 residues. The CDR3 loop reads CASSLNPGNTEAFF. The CDR3 coding sequence is TGTGCCAGCAGCTTAAATCCAGGGAACACTGAAGCTTTCTTT. Looking up the rest from reference TRBV7-2 and TRBJ1-1 gives the full variable domain: GAGVSQSPSNKVTEKGKDVELRCDPISGHTALYWYRQSLGQGLEFLIYFQGNSAPDKSGLPSDRFSAERTGGSVSTLTIQRTQQEDSAVYLCASSLNPGNTEAFFGQGTRLTVV.

This clonotype was seen ten or more times. The V gene is TRBV5-5, the J gene TRBJ1-2, with D unclear. V was pared by 4 bases and J by 3 bases, with 16 bases between. There are 15 residues in the CDR3. Per germline, CDR1 SGHKS and CDR2 YYEKEE (reference sequence). The CDR3 DNA follows: TGTGCCAGCAGCCCCCGGGGTGCCCTGGACTATGGCTACACCTTC. Protein product: CASSPRGALDYGYTF.

This clonotype was seen only a few times. The V and J genes are TRBV4-1 and TRBJ2-2, with 8 nucleotides matching TRBD1. The V segment lost 4 bases and the J segment 6 bases; nucleotides outside the gene matches: 10. CDR1 is MGHRA and CDR2 is YSYEKL in the germline V gene. The CDR3 loop spans 16 amino acids. This CDR3 is CASSRGQGRLAGELFF. The CDR3 nucleotides read TGCGCCAGCAGCCGCGGACAGGGAAGATTGGCCGGGGAGCTGTTTTTT.

This clonotype turned up a few times. The J gene is TRBJ2-2, the V gene TRBV12-3 or TRBV12-4; D is possibly TRBD2 (5 bases). V lost 5 bases to trimming and J lost 4 bases, with 17 bases between them. The CDR3 covers 16 residues. CDR3 DNA: TGTGCCAGCAGTCATAGGAGACTCCGGGGCACCGGGGAGCTGTTTTTT. Amino acids: CASSHRRLRGTGELFF.

The chain employs TRBV6-1 and TRBJ2-7, with D hard to call. Trimming left V 3 bases short and J 1 base short, with 10 bases between. This CDR3 is 14 amino acids long. The V gene's germline CDR1 is MNHNS and CDR2 SASEGT. The CDR3 spells CASSEAGPSYEQYF. The DNA of the CDR3 is TGTGCCAGCAGTGAGGCCGGGCCGTCCTACGAGCAGTACTTC.

CDR3 nucleotides: TGTGCCAGCAAGTCGGTTTACTACGAGCAGTACGTC. Translated: CASKSVYYEQYV. V gene TRBV2 combines with J gene TRBJ2-7; no firm D call. Trimming left V 7 bases short and J 3 bases short, with 10 bases between. The length of the CDR3 is 12 residues. Germline V gives CDR1 SNHLY, CDR2 FYNNEI.